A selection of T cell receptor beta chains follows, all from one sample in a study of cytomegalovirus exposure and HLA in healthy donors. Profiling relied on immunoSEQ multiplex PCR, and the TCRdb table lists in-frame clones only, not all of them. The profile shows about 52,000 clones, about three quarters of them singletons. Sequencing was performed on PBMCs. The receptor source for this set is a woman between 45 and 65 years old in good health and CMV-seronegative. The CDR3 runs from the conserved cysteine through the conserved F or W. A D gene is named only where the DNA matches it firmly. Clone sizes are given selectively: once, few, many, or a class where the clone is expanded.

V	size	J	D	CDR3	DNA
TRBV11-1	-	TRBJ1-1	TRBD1	CASSLNWQGENEAFF	TGTGCCAGCAGCTTAAATTGGCAGGGGGAAAATGAAGCTTTCTTT
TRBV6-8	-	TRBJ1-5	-	CASSSAGYINQPQHF	TGTGCCAGCAGTTCCGCGGGATACATCAATCAGCCCCAGCATTTT
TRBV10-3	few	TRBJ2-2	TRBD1	CARSTGPPQNTGELFF	TGTGCCAGATCGACAGGGCCCCCACAGAACACCGGGGAGCTGTTTTTT
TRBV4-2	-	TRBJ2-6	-	CASSQASDSGANVLTF	TGTGCCAGCAGCCAAGCTTCAGACTCTGGGGCCAACGTCCTGACTTTC
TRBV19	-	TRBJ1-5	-	CASSIEGAAQPQHF	TGTGCCAGTAGTATAGAGGGGGCGGCTCAGCCCCAGCATTTT
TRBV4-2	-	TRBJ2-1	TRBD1	CATRTGDSDEQFF	TGTGCCACTAGGACAGGGGATAGCGATGAGCAGTTCTTC
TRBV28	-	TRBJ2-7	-	CASSSGIYEQYF	TGTGCCAGCAGTTCAGGGATCTACGAGCAGTACTTC
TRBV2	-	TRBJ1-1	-	CASSITGSNTEAFF	TGTGCCAGCAGTATTACGGGGTCCAACACTGAAGCTTTCTTT
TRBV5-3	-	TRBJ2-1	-	CARSSQFF	TGTGCCAGAAGCTCACAGTTCTTC
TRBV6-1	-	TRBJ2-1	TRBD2	CASSEVVVAGVYEQFF	TGTGCCAGCAGTGAAGTCGTGGTAGCGGGAGTGTATGAGCAGTTCTTC
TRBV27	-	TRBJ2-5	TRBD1	CATTGGGKTQYF	TGTGCCACGACAGGGGGAGGGAAGACCCAGTACTTC
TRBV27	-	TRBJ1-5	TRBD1	CASPQGASTSNQPQHF	TGTGCCAGCCCTCAGGGGGCGAGTACTAGCAATCAGCCCCAGCATTTT
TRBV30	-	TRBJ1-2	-	CAWSSGTLYGYTF	TGTGCCTGGAGTTCCGGGACACTTTATGGCTACACCTTC
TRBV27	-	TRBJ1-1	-	CASSPPNLNTEAFF	TGTGCCAGCAGTCCCCCCAACTTGAACACTGAAGCTTTCTTT
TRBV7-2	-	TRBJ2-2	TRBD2	CASSFGGGPNGELFF	TGTGCCAGCAGCTTCGGCGGGGGGCCAAACGGGGAGCTGTTTTTT
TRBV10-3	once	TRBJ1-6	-	CAISESGANSPLHF	TGTGCCATCAGTGAGTCAGGGGCCAATTCACCCCTCCACTTT
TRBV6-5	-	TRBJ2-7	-	CASSPRQGRYEQYF	TGTGCCAGCAGCCCGCGTCAGGGCCGCTACGAGCAGTACTTC
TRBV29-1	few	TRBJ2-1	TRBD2	CSVFRLSRGAGGTQQFF	TGCAGCGTTTTCCGACTGTCCCGTGGGGCGGGAGGAACGCAGCAGTTCTTC
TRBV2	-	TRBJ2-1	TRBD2	CASSVGTSGYNEQFF	TGTGCCAGCAGTGTCGGGACTAGCGGATACAATGAGCAGTTCTTC
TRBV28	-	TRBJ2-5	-	CASSLGGSGEQETQYF	TGTGCCAGCAGTTTAGGTGGCTCGGGGGAACAAGAGACCCAGTACTTC
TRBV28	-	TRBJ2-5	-	CASSLPSSLQETQYF	TGTGCCAGCAGTTTACCGAGCTCGCTCCAAGAGACCCAGTACTTC
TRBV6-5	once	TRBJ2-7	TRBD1	CASSPGTGVYEQYF	TGTGCCAGCAGCCCCGGGACAGGGGTCTACGAGCAGTACTTC
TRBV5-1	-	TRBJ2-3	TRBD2	CASSPGREASDTQYF	TGCGCCAGCAGCCCGGGGCGGGAGGCCTCAGATACGCAGTATTTT
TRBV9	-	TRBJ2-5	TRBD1	CASSPGQGAGETQYF	TGTGCCAGCAGCCCCGGACAGGGGGCCGGCGAGACCCAGTACTTC
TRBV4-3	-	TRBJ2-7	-	CASSVDREGKQYF	TGCGCCAGCAGCGTGGACAGGGAGGGGAAACAGTACTTC
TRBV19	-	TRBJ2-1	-	CASMRANEQFF	TGTGCCAGTATGCGGGCCAATGAGCAGTTCTTC
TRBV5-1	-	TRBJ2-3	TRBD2	CASSLPGGRSDTQYF	TGCGCCAGCAGCTTGCCGGGGGGACGGTCAGATACGCAGTATTTT
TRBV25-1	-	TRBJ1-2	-	CASSDGGGAGYGYTF	TGTGCCAGCAGTGATGGTGGGGGCGCTGGGTATGGCTACACCTTC
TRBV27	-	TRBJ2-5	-	CASRPVNEETQYF	TGTGCCAGCAGACCGGTCAATGAAGAGACCCAGTACTTC